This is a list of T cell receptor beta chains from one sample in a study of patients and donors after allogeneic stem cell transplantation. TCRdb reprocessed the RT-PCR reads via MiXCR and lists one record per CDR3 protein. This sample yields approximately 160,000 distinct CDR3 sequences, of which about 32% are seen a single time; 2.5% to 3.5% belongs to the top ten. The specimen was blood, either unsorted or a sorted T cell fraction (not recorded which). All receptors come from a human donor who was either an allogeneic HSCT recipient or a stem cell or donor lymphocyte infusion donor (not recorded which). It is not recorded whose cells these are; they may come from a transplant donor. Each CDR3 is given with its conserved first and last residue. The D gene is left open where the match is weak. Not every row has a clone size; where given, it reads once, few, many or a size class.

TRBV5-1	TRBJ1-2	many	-	TGCGCCATCATAATAAGTTATGGCTACACCTTC	CAIIISYGYTF
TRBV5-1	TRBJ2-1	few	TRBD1	TGCGCCAGCAGCTCTCCGGGACAGGGCATCAATGAGCAGTTCTTC	CASSSPGQGINEQFF
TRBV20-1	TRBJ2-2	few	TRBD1	TGCAGTGCTAGAGAAAACCTCGGGACAGTCGCGAACACCGGGGAGCTGTTTTTT	CSARENLGTVANTGELFF
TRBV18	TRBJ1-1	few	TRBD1	TGTGCCAGCTCACCACAGGGGGCTGACACTGAAGCTTTCTTT	CASSPQGADTEAFF
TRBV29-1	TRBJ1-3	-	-	TGCAGCGTGCGGGAGTCTGGAAACACCATATATTTT	CSVRESGNTIYF
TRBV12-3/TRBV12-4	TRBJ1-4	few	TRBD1	TGTGCCAGCAGTTTTCGATTACAGGGGAATGAAAAACTGTTTTTT	CASSFRLQGNEKLFF
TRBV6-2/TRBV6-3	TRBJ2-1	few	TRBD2	TGTGCCAGCAGTTACTTCAAGACGGGGGGACAGTTCTTC	CASSYFKTGGQFF
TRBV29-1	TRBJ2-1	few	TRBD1	TGCAGCGTGGCCCCCGGGACAGGAACCGTCAATGAGCAGTTCTTC	CSVAPGTGTVNEQFF
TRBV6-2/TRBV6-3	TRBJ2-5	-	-	TGTGCCAGCAGTTACAGAGGGGAGTGGGCAGAGACCCAGTACTTC	CASSYRGEWAETQYF
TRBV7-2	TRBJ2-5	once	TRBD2	TGTGCCAGCAGCCATAATAGCGGGAGGGGCCAAGAGACCCAGTACTTC	CASSHNSGRGQETQYF
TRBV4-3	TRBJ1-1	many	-	TGCGCCAGCAGCCCGAGAGTTAATGGGAACACTGAAGCTTTCTTT	CASSPRVNGNTEAFF
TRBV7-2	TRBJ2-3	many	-	TGTGCCAGCAGTTCAGGAGGGACAGATACGCAGTATTTT	CASSSGGTDTQYF
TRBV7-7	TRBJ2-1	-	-	TGTGCTAGCAGCTTAGGACAACTTAATGAGCAGTTCTTC	CASSLGQLNEQFF
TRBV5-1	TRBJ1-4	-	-	TGCGCCAGCAGCTTGGGGACACTTAATGAAGGGGGGCTGTTTTTT	CASSLGTLNEGGLFF
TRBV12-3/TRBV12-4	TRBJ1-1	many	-	TGTGCCAGCAGCCGGCGGAACACTGAAGCTTTCTTT	CASSRRNTEAFF
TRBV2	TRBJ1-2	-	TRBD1	TGTGCCAGCAGTGGTTTAGGACAGGGTCACTATGGCTACACCTTC	CASSGLGQGHYGYTF
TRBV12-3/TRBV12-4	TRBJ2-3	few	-	TGTGCCAGCAGTTTGCCGGCAGATACGCAGTATTTT	CASSLPADTQYF
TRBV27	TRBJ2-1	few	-	TGTGCCAGCAGCGGCTACAATGAGCAGTTCTTC	CASSGYNEQFF
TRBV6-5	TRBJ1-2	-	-	TGTGCCAGCAGGGACCAGGGCTTGGATGGCTACACCTTC	CASRDQGLDGYTF
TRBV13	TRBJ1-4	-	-	TGTGCCAGCAGCCTCCGAGGACTTAATGAAAAACTGTTTTTT	CASSLRGLNEKLFF
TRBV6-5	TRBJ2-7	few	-	TGTGCCAGCAGTTACTCGTCGTATGATTACGAGCAGTACTTC	CASSYSSYDYEQYF
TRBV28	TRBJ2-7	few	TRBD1	TGTGCCAGCGACCAGGGACAGGCCTACGAGCAGTACTTC	CASDQGQAYEQYF
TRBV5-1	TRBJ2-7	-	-	TGCGCCAGCAGCTTACACCCATCCTACGAGCAGTACTTC	CASSLHPSYEQYF
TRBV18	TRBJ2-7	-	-	TGTGCCAGCTCACCGGCCGATTCCTACGAGCAGTACTTC	CASSPADSYEQYF
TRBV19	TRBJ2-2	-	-	TGTGCCAGTGCTCTAGCGTACACCGGGGAGCTGTTTTTT	CASALAYTGELFF
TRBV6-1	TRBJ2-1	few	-	TGTGCCAGCAGTGAACCGGAGGGCTACAATGAGCAGTTCTTC	CASSEPEGYNEQFF
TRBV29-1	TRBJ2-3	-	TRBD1	TGCAGCGTTGAAGTGACAGGGGAGTGGCTGGATACGCAGTATTTT	CSVEVTGEWLDTQYF
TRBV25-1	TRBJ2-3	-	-	TGTGCCAGCCTCCCCTTCTCGCCCACAGATACGCAGTATTTT	CASLPFSPTDTQYF
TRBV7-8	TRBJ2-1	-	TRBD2	TGTGCCAGCAGCTTAATCCAGTGGACTAGCGGGATGAATGAGCAGTTCTTC	CASSLIQWTSGMNEQFF
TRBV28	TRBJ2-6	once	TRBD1	TGTGCCAGCAGTACTGGGACAGGCAACGTCCTGACTTTC	CASSTGTGNVLTF
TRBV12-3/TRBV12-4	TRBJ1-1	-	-	TGTGCCAGCAGTTTAATTGGGGCTGGATATACTGAAGCTTTCTTT	CASSLIGAGYTEAFF
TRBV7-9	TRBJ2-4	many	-	TGTGCCAGCAGCCAGGCCGGGGGAGCCAAAAACATTCAGTACTTC	CASSQAGGAKNIQYF
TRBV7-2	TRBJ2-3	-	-	TGTGCCAGCAGCCGAAAATTCACGGGGTGGACAGATACGCAGTATTTT	CASSRKFTGWTDTQYF
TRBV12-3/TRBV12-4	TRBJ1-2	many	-	TGTGCCAGCAGTCTGGCGGGGGGATCTAACTATGGCTACACCTTC	CASSLAGGSNYGYTF
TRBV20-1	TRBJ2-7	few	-	TGCAGTGCTAGAGACTTCGGGCGGATGTACTCCTACGAGCAGTACTTC	CSARDFGRMYSYEQYF
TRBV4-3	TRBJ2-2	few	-	TGCGCCAGCAGCCTCGAGCGACCCAGCGGGGAGCTGTTTTTT	CASSLERPSGELFF
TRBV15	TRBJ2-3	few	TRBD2	TGTGCCACCAGCAGAGGGAAAGGGCTAGCGGGAGACGATACGCAGTATTTT	CATSRGKGLAGDDTQYF
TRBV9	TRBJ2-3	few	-	TGTGCCAGCAACGAGAGGGCCGAAGATACGCAGTATTTT	CASNERAEDTQYF
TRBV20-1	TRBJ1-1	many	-	TGCAGTGCAGTCAGACAGATGAACACTGAAGCTTTCTTT	CSAVRQMNTEAFF
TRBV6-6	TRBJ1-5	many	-	TGTGCCAGCAGGGATTTGGATCGAAGCAATCAGCCCCAGCATTTT	CASRDLDRSNQPQHF
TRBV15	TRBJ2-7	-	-	TGTGCCACCAGCAGAGATGCCGGTGGAGAGCAGTACTTC	CATSRDAGGEQYF
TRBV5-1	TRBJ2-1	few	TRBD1	TGCGCCAGCAGCCCAAGGGACAGGGGGATTTCGGTCTTC	CASSPRDRGISVF
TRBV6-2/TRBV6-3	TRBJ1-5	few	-	TGTGCCAGCAGTTTCAGGGGATTGCGCAATCAGCCCCAGCATTTT	CASSFRGLRNQPQHF
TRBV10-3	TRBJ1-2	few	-	TGTGCCATCAGTGAGTCGCCAGGGAGTCCCTATGGCTACACCTTC	CAISESPGSPYGYTF
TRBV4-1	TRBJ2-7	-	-	TGCGCCAGCAGCCAAGAGTGGCCCCCGGGGTTCTACGAGCAGTACTTC	CASSQEWPPGFYEQYF
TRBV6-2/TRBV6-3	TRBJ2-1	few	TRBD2	TGTGCCACCATTCCGCTAGCGGGAGTAAATGAGCAGTTCTTC	CATIPLAGVNEQFF
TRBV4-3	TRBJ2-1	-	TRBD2	TGCGCCAGCAGCCAAGAAGCGGGATTCAATGAGCAGTTCTTC	CASSQEAGFNEQFF
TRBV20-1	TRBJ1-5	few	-	TGCAGTGCAAGGGGGGTTAGCAATCAGCCCCAGCATTTT	CSARGVSNQPQHF
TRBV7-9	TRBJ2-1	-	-	TGTGCCAGCAGCATAGGGACACCTGAGCAGTTCTTC	CASSIGTPEQFF
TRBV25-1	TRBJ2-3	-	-	TGTGCCAGCAGTGAATGGGGTGACTGGGTAGATACGCAGTATTTT	CASSEWGDWVDTQYF
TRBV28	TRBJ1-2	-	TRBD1	TGTGCCACCGGGACAGGGGGACGCGAAGACGTCTTC	CATGTGGREDVF
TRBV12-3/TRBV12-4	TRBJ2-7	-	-	TGTGCCAGCCAGTTTACCCTAGACAGATACGAGCAGTACTTC	CASQFTLDRYEQYF
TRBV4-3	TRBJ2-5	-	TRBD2	TGCGCCAGCAGCCAAGGACTAGCGAGTGAGACCCAGTACTTC	CASSQGLASETQYF
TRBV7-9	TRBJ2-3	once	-	TGTGCCAGCAGCCCACAGAATACGCAGTATTTT	CASSPQNTQYF
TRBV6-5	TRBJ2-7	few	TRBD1	TGTGCCAGCAGTTACTCGGCAGGGGGCCTCTCCTACGAGCAGTACTTC	CASSYSAGGLSYEQYF
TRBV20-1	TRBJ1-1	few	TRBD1	TGCAGTGCTAGAGACCCCGGGACAGGGAACACTGAAGCTTTCTTT	CSARDPGTGNTEAFF
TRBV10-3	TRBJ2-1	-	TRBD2	TGTGCCATCAGTTTAGCGGGAACGTACAACAATGAGCAGTTCTTC	CAISLAGTYNNEQFF
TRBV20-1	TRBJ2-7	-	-	TGCAGTGCTAGGCCCCCGGGCTACGAGCAGTACTTC	CSARPPGYEQYF
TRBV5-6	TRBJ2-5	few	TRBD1	TGTGCCAGCAGCTACCTATGGAGGGACAGGCTCCAAGAGACCCAGTACTTC	CASSYLWRDRLQETQYF